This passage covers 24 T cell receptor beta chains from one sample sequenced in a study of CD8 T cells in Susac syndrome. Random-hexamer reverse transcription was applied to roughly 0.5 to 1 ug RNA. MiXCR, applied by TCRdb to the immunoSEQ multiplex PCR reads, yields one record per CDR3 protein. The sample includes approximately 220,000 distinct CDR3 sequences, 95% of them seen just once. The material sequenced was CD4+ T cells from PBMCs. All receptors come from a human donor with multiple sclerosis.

The CDR3 loop is CASTLLPENTEAFF. CDR3 nucleotides: TGTGCCAGCACCCTGCTTCCCGAGAACACTGAAGCTTTCTTT. V is TRBV7-9 and J is TRBJ1-1; no firm D call. The germline V gene has CDR1 SEHNR and CDR2 FQNEAQ (reference sequence). V was shortened by 7 bases and J by 1 base, with 13 bases between the two germline ends. This CDR3 spans 14 amino acids.

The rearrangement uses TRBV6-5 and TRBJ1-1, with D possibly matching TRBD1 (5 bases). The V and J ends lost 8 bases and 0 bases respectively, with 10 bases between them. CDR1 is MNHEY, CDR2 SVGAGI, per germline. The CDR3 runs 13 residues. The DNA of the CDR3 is TGTGCCAGCGGACTGACAGTGAACACTGAAGCTTTCTTT. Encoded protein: CASGLTVNTEAFF.

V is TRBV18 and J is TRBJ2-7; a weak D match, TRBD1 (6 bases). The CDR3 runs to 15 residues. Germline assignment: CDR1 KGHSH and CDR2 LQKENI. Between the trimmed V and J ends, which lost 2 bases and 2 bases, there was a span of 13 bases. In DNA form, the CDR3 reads TGTGCCAGCTCACCAACAGGGATCGGCGCCTACGAGCAGTACGTC. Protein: CASSPTGIGAYEQYV.

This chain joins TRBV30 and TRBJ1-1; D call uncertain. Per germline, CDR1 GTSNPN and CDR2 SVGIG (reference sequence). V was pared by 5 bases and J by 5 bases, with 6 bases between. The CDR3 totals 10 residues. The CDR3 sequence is CAWGRTEAFF. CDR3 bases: TGTGCCTGGGGGCGGACTGAAGCTTTCTTT. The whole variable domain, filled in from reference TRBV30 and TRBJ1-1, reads SQTIHQWPATLVQPVGSPLSLECTVEGTSNPNLYWYRQAAGRGLQLLFYSVGIGQISSEVPQNLSASRPQDRQFILSSKKLLLSDSGFYLCAWGRTEAFFGQGTRLTVV.

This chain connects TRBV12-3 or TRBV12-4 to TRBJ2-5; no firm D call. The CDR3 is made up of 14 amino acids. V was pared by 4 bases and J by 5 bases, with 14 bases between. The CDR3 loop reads CASSWPWARETQYF. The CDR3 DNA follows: TGTGCCAGCAGTTGGCCCTGGGCGAGGGAGACCCAGTACTTC.

The chain's CDR3 is CASSQITKGQRGSPLHF. The CDR3 DNA reads TGTGCCAGCAGCCAAATCACCAAGGGGCAGCGAGGTTCACCCCTCCACTTT. The chain uses TRBV4-2 and TRBJ1-6; tentative D call: TRBD1 (5 bases). Germline CDR1 reads LGHNA; CDR2 reads YNFKEQ. Trimming pared 2 bases from V and 9 bases from J, leaving 20 bases between. This CDR3 contains 17 residues.

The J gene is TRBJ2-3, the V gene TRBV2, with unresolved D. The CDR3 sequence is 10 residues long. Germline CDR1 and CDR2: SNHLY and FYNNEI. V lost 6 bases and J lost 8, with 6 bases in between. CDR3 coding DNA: TGTGCCAGCAGCCTGTCTACGCAGTATTTT. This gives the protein CASSLSTQYF.

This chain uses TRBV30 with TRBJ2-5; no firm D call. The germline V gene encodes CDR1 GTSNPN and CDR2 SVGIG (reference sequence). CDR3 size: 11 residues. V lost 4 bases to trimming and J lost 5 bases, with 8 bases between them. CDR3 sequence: CAWKAAETQYF. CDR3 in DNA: TGTGCCTGGAAGGCCGCCGAGACCCAGTACTTC.

Written as DNA, the CDR3 is TGCAGCGTTGAGGAGAATAGCAATCAGCCCCAGCATTTT. Translated: CSVEENSNQPQHF. The V call is TRBV29-1, the J call TRBJ1-5; no firm D call. The CDR3 length is 13 residues. V gave up 3 bases and J gave up 0 bases, with 6 bases separating them. Germline loops: CDR1 SQVTM, CDR2 ANQGSEA.

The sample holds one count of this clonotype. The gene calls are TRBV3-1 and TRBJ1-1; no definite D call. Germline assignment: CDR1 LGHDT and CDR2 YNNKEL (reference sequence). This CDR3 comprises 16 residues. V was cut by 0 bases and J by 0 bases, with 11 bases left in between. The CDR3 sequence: CASSQEWEELNTEAFF. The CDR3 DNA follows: TGTGCCAGCAGCCAAGAGTGGGAAGAATTGAACACTGAAGCTTTCTTT.

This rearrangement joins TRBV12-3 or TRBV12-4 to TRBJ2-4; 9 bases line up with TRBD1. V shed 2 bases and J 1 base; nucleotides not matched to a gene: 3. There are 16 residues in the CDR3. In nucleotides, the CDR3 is TGTGCCAGCAGTTTAACAGGGGGCGCGGCCAAAAACATTCAGTACTTC. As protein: CASSLTGGAAKNIQYF.

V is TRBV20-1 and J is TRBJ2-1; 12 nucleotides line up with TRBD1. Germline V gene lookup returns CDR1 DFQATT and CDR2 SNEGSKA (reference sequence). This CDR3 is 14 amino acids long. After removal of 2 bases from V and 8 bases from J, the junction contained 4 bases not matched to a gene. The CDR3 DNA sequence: TGCAGTGCTAGAAATTGGGACAGGGGGCATGAGCAGTTCTTC. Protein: CSARNWDRGHEQFF.

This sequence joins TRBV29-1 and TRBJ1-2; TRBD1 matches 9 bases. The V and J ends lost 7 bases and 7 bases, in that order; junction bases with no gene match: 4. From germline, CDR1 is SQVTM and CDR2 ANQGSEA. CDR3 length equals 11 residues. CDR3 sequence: CSAGTGSGYTF. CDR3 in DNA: TGCAGCGCCGGGACAGGGTCTGGCTACACCTTC.

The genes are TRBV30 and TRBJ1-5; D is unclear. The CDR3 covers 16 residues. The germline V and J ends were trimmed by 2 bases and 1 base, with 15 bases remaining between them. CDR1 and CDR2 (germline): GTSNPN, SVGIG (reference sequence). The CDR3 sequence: CAWSPLSLRSNQPQHF. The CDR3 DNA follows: TGTGCCTGGAGTCCACTAAGCCTGCGGAGCAATCAGCCCCAGCATTTT.

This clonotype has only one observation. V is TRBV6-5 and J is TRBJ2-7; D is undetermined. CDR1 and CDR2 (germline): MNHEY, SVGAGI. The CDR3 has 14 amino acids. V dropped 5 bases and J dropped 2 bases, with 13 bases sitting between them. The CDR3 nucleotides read TGTGCCAGCAGTGTTCTGAGTACGACCTACGAGCAGTACTTC. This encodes CASSVLSTTYEQYF.

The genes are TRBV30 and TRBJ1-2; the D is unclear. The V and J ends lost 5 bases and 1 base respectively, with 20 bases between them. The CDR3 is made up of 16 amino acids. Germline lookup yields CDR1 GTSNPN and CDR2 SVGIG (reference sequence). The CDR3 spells CAWVPLVPRINYGYTF. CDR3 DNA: TGTGCCTGGGTACCCCTGGTACCCCGGATTAACTATGGCTACACCTTC. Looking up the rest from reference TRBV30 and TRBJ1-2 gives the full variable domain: SQTIHQWPATLVQPVGSPLSLECTVEGTSNPNLYWYRQAAGRGLQLLFYSVGIGQISSEVPQNLSASRPQDRQFILSSKKLLLSDSGFYLCAWVPLVPRINYGYTFGSGTRLTVV.

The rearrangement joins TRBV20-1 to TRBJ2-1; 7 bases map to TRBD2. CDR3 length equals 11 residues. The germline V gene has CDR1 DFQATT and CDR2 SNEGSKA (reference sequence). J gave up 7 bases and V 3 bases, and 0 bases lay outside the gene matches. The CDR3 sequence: CSASGGNEQFF. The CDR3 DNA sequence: TGCAGTGCTAGCGGGGGGAATGAGCAGTTCTTC.

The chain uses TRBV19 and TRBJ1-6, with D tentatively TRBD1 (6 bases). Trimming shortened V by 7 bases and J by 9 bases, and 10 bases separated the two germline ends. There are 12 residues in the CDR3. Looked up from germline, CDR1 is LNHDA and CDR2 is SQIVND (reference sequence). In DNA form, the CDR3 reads TGTGCCAGTAACAGGGCGGGTTCACCCCTCCACTTT. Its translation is CASNRAGSPLHF.

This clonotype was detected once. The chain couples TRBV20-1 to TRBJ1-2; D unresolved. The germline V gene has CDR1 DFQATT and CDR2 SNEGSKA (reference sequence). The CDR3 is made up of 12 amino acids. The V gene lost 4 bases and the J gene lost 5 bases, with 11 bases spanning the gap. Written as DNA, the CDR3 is TGCAGTGCTACCTCCCGCGGGTATGGCTACACCTTC. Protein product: CSATSRGYGYTF.

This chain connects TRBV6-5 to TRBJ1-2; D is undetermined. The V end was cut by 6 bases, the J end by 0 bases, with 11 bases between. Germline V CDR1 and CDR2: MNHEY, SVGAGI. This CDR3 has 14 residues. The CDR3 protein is CASSQNTANYGYTF. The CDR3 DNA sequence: TGTGCCAGCAGCCAAAACACAGCTAACTATGGCTACACCTTC.

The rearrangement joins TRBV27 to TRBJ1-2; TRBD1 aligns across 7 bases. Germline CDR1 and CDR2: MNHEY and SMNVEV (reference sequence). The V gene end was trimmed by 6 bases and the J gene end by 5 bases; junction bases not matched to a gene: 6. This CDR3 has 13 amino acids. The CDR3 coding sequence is TGTGCCAGCAGGCCCACAGGGGAGTATGGCTACACCTTC. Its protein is CASRPTGEYGYTF.

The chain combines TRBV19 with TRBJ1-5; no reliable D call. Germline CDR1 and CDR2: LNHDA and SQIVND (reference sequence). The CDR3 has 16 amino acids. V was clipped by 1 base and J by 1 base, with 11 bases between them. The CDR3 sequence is CASSIVGGSSNQPQHF. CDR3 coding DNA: TGTGCCAGTAGTATAGTTGGTGGGAGCAGCAATCAGCCCCAGCATTTT.

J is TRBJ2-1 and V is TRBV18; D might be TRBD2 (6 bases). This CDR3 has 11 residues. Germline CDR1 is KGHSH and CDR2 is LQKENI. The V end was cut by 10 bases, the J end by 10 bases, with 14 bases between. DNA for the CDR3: TGTGCCACCGAGGAGGGGACCGAGCAGTTCTTC. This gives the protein CATEEGTEQFF.

The CDR3 DNA reads as TGCAGCGTTGTGGCAGGTGCCGAAGCTTTCTTT. Protein product: CSVVAGAEAFF. The genes are TRBV29-1 and TRBJ1-1; no firm D call. Trimming shortened V by 4 bases and J by 8 bases, and 11 bases separated the two germline ends. Germline V gene lookup returns CDR1 SQVTM and CDR2 ANQGSEA. The CDR3 has 11 residues.